These 21 T cell receptor beta chains share one sample of origin, sequenced in a study of molecular identifiers for immune sequencing clone quantification. Via MiXCR, TCRdb re-called the PCR reads, giving one row per CDR3 protein. Of hundreds of thousands of distinct CDR3 sequences listed, about 20% are singletons. Sequenced: naive CD8+ T cells from blood, with Jurkat cell RNA spiked in. Subset: FACS-sorted CD8+CD4-CCR7+CD45RA+ naive T cells. The source of these receptors is a human donor in good health. Some libraries in this study had Jurkat cell RNA spiked in.

As concerns this clonotype: A much larger clone lies one base from this, so it may be a read error. The chain uses TRBV27 and TRBJ2-2, with a tentative D call TRBD1 (5 bases). The length of the CDR3 is 14 residues. V lost 4 bases and J 6 bases, leaving 12 bases between the germline ends. Per the germline V gene, CDR1 is MNHEY and CDR2 is SMNVEV (reference sequence). The CDR3: CASSSATDPGELFF. CDR3 nucleotide sequence: TGTGCCAGCAGTTCAGCGACAGACCCCGGGGAGCTGTTTTTT.

Points on this clonotype: Germline and junction disagree at one end, which may indicate a read error. The chain has TRBV4-3 and TRBJ1-4; D might be TRBD1 (5 bases). Germline CDR1 reads LGHNA; CDR2 reads YSLEER. The CDR3 length is 14 residues. The CDR3 sequence is CASSLGGAGEKLLF. CDR3 nucleotides: TGCGCCAGCAGCTTAGGCGGGGCGGGGGAAAAACTGCTTTTT.

At least ten counts were recorded for this clonotype. The chain has TRBV24-1 and TRBJ2-1; no firm D call. The CDR3 totals 13 residues. Germline CDR1 KGHDR, CDR2 SFDVKD. The V gene lost 5 bases and the J gene lost 4 bases, with 8 bases spanning the gap. This CDR3 reads CATSAAVYNEQFF. Written as DNA, the CDR3 is TGTGCCACCAGTGCCGCGGTATACAATGAGCAGTTCTTC.

With regard to this clonotype: A much larger clone lies a single base off, so this may be a read error. This chain uses TRBV6-6 with TRBJ2-7; 9 bases map to TRBD2. Germline assignment: CDR1 MNHNY and CDR2 SVGAGI (reference sequence). The CDR3 sequence is 14 residues long. CDR3 sequence reads: CASSYVGLAIEQSF. CDR3 sequence (DNA): TGTGCCAGCAGTTACGTTGGACTAGCGATCGAGCAGTCCTTC.

As to this clonotype: Given a much more abundant clone one base away, this may be a read error. V and J are TRBV2 and TRBJ2-1; D not certain. Trimming took off 8 bases at V and 8 bases at J, with 13 bases between the two ends. The germline V gene has CDR1 SNHLY and CDR2 FYNNEI. The CDR3 is made up of 12 amino acids. The CDR3: CASGPPPHEQFF. Here the CDR3 DNA reads TGTGCCAGCGGCCCCCCCCCCCATGAGCAGTTCTTC. Based on the CDR3 plus reference TRBV2 and TRBJ2-1, the full variable domain is EPEVTQTPSHQVTQMGQEVILRCVPISNHLYFYWYRQILGQKVEFLVSFYNNEISEKSEIFDDQFSVERPDGSNFTLKIRSTKLEDSAMYFCASGPPPHEQFFGPGTRLTVL.

This clonotype was found many times. The rearrangement uses TRBV19 and TRBJ2-6; 8 nucleotides line up with TRBD1. Per germline, CDR1 LNHDA and CDR2 SQIVND (reference sequence). The CDR3 is made up of 15 amino acids. V shed 4 bases and J 4 bases; nucleotides not matched to a gene: 3. The CDR3 protein is CASSTDRGGANVLTF. CDR3 nucleotides: TGTGCCAGTAGTACCGACAGGGGAGGGGCCAACGTCCTGACTTTC.

Ten or more counts support this clonotype. The chain carries TRBV27 and TRBJ2-7, with 9 bases identical to TRBD2. Germline V gene lookup returns CDR1 MNHEY and CDR2 SMNVEV (reference sequence). The CDR3 covers 15 residues. V trimming: 3 bases; J trimming: 6 bases; junction bases outside the gene matches: 9. CDR3 region: CASSFSAGGPGEQYF. CDR3 coding DNA: TGTGCCAGCAGTTTCTCGGCGGGGGGGCCGGGCGAGCAGTACTTC.

There are many counts of this clonotype. V gene TRBV2 combines with J gene TRBJ2-6; D gene ambiguous. The CDR3 is made up of 16 amino acids. V was pared by 3 bases and J by 0 bases, with 9 bases between. Germline V CDR1 and CDR2: SNHLY, FYNNEI. CDR3 sequence (DNA): TGTGCCAGCAGTGACAGTCCATCCTCTGGGGCCAACGTCCTGACTTTC. This encodes CASSDSPSSGANVLTF.

The chain carries TRBV19 and TRBJ1-2; D uncertain. The CDR3 sequence is 15 residues long. The germline V and J ends were trimmed by 2 bases and 0 bases, with 10 bases remaining between them. Germline V gene lookup returns CDR1 LNHDA and CDR2 SQIVND (reference sequence). The CDR3 bases are TGTGCCAGTAGTATATTCACGGACTCTAACTATGGCTACACCTTC. Translated: CASSIFTDSNYGYTF. The full variable domain, its missing parts supplied by reference TRBV19 and TRBJ1-2, is DGGITQSPKYLFRKEGQNVTLSCEQNLNHDAMYWYRQDPGQGLRLIYYSQIVNDFQKGDIAEGYSVSREKKESFPLTVTSAQKNPTAFYLCASSIFTDSNYGYTFGSGTRLTVV.

This clonotype was observed at least ten times. The chain has TRBV5-4 and TRBJ1-1; 9 bases line up with TRBD1. The junction had 4 bases not matched to a gene; V was cut back by 1 base and J by 0 bases. The length of the CDR3 is 16 residues. Germline CDR1 and CDR2: SGHNT and YYREEE (reference sequence). CDR3 coding DNA: TGTGCCAGCAGCTTGACTGGACAGGGGTTGAACACTGAAGCTTTCTTT. This gives the protein CASSLTGQGLNTEAFF.

This clonotype was picked up one time. The rearrangement uses TRBV11-3 and TRBJ2-1; D possibly corresponds to TRBD1 (6 bases). The V end lost 4 bases, the J end lost 2 bases, and 12 bases lay between the germline ends. Germline CDR1 SGHNT, CDR2 YENEEA. CDR3 size: 15 residues. CDR3 sequence reads: CASSSHRDTYNEQFF. The CDR3 DNA follows: TGTGCCAGCAGCTCACACCGGGACACCTACAATGAGCAGTTCTTC.

The chain recombines TRBV23-1 with TRBJ2-7; 14 bases align to TRBD2. TRBV23-1 is an open reading frame, and its role is uncertain. V shed 0 bases, J shed 4 bases, and the junction held 5 bases outside the gene matches. The CDR3 extends over 17 amino acids. Written as DNA, the CDR3 is TGCGCCAGCAGTCAATCGAGACTAGCGGGGGGGCAATACGAGCAGTACTTC. It specifies CASSQSRLAGGQYEQYF.

Details on this clonotype: A much larger clone differs by one base, so this may be a read error. The chain couples TRBV6-5 to TRBJ2-3, with TRBD1 as a possible D gene (6 bases). The J call is in doubt because the DNA end fits TRBJ1-5 better. The CDR3 runs 16 residues. Germline loops: CDR1 MNHEY, CDR2 SVGAGI. Written as DNA, the CDR3 is TGTGCCAGCAGTTTTAGACTAGCGGGAAGGACAGATACGCAGCATTTT. This translates into CASSFRLAGRTDTQHF.

This clonotype was seen repeatedly, ten times or more. The rearrangement joins TRBV7-6 to TRBJ2-3, with D perhaps TRBD2 (6 bases). CDR1 and CDR2 (germline): SGHVS, FNYEAQ. The V end was cut by 6 bases, the J end by 3 bases, with 13 bases between. CDR3 length: 14 amino acids. For the CDR3, the DNA is TGTGCCAGCAGTAATAGGGGAGGAACAGATACGCAGTATTTT. Amino acids: CASSNRGGTDTQYF.

A single count supports this clonotype. This may stem from a read error, because a much larger clone lies one nucleotide away. CDR3 amino acids: CASSYLENDEAFF. CDR3 nucleotide sequence: TGTGCCAGCAGTTACCTAGAGAATGATGAAGCTTTCTTT. The rearrangement joins TRBV6-5 to TRBJ1-1; no reliable D call. The CDR3 runs 13 residues. The germline gives CDR1 MNHEY, CDR2 SVGAGI. V dropped 2 bases and J dropped 7 bases, with 11 bases sitting between them.

This clonotype showed up many times. The chain carries TRBV9 and TRBJ2-3, with D hard to call. CDR1 SGDLS and CDR2 YYNGEE come from the germline V gene. The V end lost 0 bases, the J end lost 0 bases, and 11 bases lay between the germline ends. The CDR3 runs 16 residues. The CDR3 is CASSVATTFSTDTQYF. In nucleotides, the CDR3 is TGTGCCAGCAGCGTAGCTACAACTTTTAGCACAGATACGCAGTATTTT.

This clonotype has more than one count but fewer than ten. The chain couples TRBV5-1 to TRBJ2-7, with 7 bases fitting TRBD1. The CDR3 has 14 residues. V was clipped by 0 bases and J by 5 bases; unmatched bases: 5. Germline assignment: CDR1 SGHRS and CDR2 YFSETQ. The CDR3 coding sequence is TGCGCCAGCAGCTTGGGAGGGGGCTACGACGAGCAGTACTTC. Its translation is CASSLGGGYDEQYF.

To note about this clonotype: It may be a read error: a sequence one base away is much more abundant. The chain joins TRBV28 to TRBJ2-7; D may correspond to TRBD1 or TRBD2 (5 bases each). The CDR3 contains 15 residues. From germline, CDR1 is MDHEN and CDR2 SYDVKM. This chain's CDR3 is CACSPVVGTSGEQYF. In DNA, the CDR3 is TGTGCCTGCAGCCCAGTGGTCGGGACCTCGGGCGAGCAGTACTTC.

This clonotype was counted ten times or more. The chain combines TRBV20-1 with TRBJ2-1; D unresolved. The CDR3 runs to 12 residues. Between the trimmed V and J ends, which lost 3 bases and 8 bases, there was a span of 11 bases. CDR1 is DFQATT and CDR2 is SNEGSKA in the germline V gene (reference sequence). DNA of the CDR3: TGCAGTGCTAGTCAACCGTGGGATGAGCAGTTCTTC. This codes for CSASQPWDEQFF.

This clonotype was found many times. This rearrangement joins TRBV27 to TRBJ1-1, with D perhaps TRBD1 (6 bases). Germline V CDR1 and CDR2: MNHEY, SMNVEV (reference sequence). CDR3 size: 15 residues. Trimming pared 0 bases from V and 8 bases from J, leaving 16 bases between. The CDR3 DNA follows: TGTGCCAGCAGTTTATCTGCGGGGGGGCCGGAGGAAGCTTTCTTT. It specifies CASSLSAGGPEEAFF.

The chain has TRBV7-9 and TRBJ2-5; maybe TRBD1 (5 bases). Germline loops: CDR1 SEHNR, CDR2 FQNEAQ (reference sequence). Trimming took 0 bases from V and 5 from J, leaving 13 bases between them. The CDR3 sequence is 15 residues long. CDR3 amino acids: CASSLARAYPETQYF. CDR3 DNA: TGTGCCAGCAGCTTAGCCAGGGCTTATCCGGAGACCCAGTACTTC.